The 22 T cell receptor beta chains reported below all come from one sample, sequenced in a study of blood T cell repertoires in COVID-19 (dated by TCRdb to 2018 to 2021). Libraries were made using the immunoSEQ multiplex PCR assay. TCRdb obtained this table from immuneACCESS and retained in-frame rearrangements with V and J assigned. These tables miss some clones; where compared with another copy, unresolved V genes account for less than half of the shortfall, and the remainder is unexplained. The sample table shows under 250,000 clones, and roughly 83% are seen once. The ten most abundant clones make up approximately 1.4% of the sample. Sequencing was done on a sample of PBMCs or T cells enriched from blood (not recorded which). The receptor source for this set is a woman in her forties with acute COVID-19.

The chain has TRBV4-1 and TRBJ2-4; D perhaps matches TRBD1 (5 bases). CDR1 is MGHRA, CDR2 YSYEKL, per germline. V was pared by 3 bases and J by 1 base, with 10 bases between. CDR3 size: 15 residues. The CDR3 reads CASSHMGLAKNIQYF. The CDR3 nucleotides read TGCGCCAGCAGCCATATGGGGCTTGCCAAAAACATTCAGTACTTC.

CDR3 nucleotides: TGCGCCAGCAGCCGTACAGGGATTTCACCCCTCCACTTT. Its translation: CASSRTGISPLHF. The rearrangement links TRBV4-1 to TRBJ1-6, with D possibly TRBD1 on 6 matching bases. This CDR3 has 13 amino acids. V was cut by 4 bases and J by 9 bases, with 10 bases left in between. Looked up from germline, CDR1 is MGHRA and CDR2 is YSYEKL.

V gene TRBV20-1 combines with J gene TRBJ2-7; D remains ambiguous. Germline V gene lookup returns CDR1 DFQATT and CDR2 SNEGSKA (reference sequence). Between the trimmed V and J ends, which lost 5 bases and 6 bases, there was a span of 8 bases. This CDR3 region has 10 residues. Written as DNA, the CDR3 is TGCAGTGCTCCCTCTAGCGAGCAGTACTTC. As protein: CSAPSSEQYF.

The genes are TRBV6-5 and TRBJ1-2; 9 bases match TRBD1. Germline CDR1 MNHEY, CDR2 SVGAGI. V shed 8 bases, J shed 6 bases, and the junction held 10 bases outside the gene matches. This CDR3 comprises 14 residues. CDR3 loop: CASSLLQGADGYTF. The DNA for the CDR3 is TGTGCCAGCTCCCTCTTACAGGGGGCAGATGGCTACACCTTC.

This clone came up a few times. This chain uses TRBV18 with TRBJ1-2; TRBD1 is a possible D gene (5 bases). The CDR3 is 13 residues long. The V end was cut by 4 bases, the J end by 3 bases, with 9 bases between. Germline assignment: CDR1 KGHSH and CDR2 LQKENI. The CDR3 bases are TGTGCCAGCTCACAAGGGGTTGACTATGGCTACACCTTC. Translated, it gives CASSQGVDYGYTF.

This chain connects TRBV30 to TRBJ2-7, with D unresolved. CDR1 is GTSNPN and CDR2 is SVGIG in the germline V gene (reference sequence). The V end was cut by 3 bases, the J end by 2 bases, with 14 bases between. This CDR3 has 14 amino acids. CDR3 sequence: CAWRMHSVTYEQYF. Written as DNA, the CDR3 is TGTGCCTGGAGGATGCATAGTGTCACCTACGAGCAGTACTTC.

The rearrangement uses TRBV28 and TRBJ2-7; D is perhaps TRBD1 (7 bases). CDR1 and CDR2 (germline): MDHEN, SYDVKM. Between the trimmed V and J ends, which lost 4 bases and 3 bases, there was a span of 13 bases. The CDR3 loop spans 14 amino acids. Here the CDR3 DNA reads TGTGCCAGCAGTTACCAGGGGGGAGTCTACGAGCAGTACTTC. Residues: CASSYQGGVYEQYF.

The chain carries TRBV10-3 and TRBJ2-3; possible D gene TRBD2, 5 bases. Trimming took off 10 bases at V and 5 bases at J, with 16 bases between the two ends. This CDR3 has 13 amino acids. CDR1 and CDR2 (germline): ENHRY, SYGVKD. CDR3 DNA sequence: TGTGCCACTTCAGGAAATCGGGAAGATACGCAGTATTTT. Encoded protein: CATSGNREDTQYF.

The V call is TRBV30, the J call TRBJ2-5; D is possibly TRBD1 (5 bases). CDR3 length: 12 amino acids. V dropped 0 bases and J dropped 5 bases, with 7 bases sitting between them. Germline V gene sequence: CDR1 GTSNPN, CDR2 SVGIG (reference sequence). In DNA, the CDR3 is TGTGCCTGGAGTGTAAACAGGGAGACCCAGTACTTC. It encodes CAWSVNRETQYF. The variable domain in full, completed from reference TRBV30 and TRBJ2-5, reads SQTIHQWPATLVQPVGSPLSLECTVEGTSNPNLYWYRQAAGRGLQLLFYSVGIGQISSEVPQNLSASRPQDRQFILSSKKLLLSDSGFYLCAWSVNRETQYFGPGTRLLVL.

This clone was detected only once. The CDR3 DNA is TGTGCCAGCAGCAGTAGCGGGGGGCTTTTCTACAATGAGCAGTTCTTC. It translates to CASSSSGGLFYNEQFF. The rearrangement uses TRBV7-3 and TRBJ2-1; 10 bases agree with TRBD2. There are 16 residues in the CDR3. V dropped 5 bases and J dropped 3; count of bases not matched to a gene: 7. Germline loops: CDR1 SGHTA, CDR2 FQGTGA. Full variable domain (missing parts from reference TRBV7-3 and TRBJ2-1): GAGVSQTPSNKVTEKGKYVELRCDPISGHTALYWYRQSLGQGPEFLIYFQGTGAADDSGLPNDRFFAVRPEGSVSTLKIQRTERGDSAVYLCASSSSGGLFYNEQFFGPGTRLTVL.

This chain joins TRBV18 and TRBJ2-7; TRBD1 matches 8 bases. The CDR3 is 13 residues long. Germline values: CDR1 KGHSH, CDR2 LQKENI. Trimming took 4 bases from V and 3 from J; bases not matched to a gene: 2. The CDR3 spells CASSRTGGYEQYF. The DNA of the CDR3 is TGTGCCAGCTCACGAACAGGGGGCTACGAGCAGTACTTC.

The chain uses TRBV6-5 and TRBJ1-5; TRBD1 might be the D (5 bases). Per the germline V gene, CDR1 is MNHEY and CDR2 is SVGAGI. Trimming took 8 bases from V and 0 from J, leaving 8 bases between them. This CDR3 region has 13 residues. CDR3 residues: CASGQGSNQPQHF. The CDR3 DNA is TGTGCCAGCGGCCAGGGTAGCAATCAGCCCCAGCATTTT.

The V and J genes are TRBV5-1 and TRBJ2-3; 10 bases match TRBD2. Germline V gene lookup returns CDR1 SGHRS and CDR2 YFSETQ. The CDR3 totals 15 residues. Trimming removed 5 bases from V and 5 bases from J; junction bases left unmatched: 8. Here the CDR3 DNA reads TGCGCCAGCAGGACGGGACTAGCGCGAGGAGATACGCAGTATTTT. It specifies CASRTGLARGDTQYF.

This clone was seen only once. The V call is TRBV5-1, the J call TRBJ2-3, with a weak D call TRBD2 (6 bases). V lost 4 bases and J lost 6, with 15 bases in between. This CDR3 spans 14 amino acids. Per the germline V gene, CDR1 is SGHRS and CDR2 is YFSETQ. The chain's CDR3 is CASSHGTRGDTQYF. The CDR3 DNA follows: TGCGCCAGCAGCCACGGGACCCGGGGGGATACGCAGTATTTT.

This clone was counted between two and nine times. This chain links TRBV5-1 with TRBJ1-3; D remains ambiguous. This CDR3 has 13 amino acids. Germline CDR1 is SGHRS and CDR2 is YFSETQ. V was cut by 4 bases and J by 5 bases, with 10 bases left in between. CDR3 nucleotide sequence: TGCGCCAGCAGCACAGCAGGAAGAAACACCATATATTTT. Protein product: CASSTAGRNTIYF.

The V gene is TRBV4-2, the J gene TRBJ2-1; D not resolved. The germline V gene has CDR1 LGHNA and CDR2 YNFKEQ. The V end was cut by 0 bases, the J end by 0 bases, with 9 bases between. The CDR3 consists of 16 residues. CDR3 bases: TGTGCCAGCAGCCAAGATGCTCTCAGCTCCTACAATGAGCAGTTCTTC. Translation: CASSQDALSSYNEQFF.

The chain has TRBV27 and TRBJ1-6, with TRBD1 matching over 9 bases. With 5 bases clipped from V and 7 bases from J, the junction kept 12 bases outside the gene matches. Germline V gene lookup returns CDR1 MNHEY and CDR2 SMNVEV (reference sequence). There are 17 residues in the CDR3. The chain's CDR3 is CASSPQAQGARNSPLHF. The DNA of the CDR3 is TGTGCCAGCAGTCCTCAGGCACAGGGGGCGCGCAATTCACCCCTCCACTTT.

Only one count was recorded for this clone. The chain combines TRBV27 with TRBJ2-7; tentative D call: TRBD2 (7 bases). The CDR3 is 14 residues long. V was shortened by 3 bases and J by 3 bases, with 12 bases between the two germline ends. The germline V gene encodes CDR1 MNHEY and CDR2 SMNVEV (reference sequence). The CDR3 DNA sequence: TGTGCCAGCAGTTTTCGGGGGGCGAACTACGAGCAGTACTTC. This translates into CASSFRGANYEQYF.

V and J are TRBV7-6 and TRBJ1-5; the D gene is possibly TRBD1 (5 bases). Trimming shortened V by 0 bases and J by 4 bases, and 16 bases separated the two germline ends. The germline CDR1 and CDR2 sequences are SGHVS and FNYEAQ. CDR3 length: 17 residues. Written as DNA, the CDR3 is TGTGCCAGCAGCTTAGCGGGTGGCCAGGGAGGGAATCAGCCCCAGCATTTT. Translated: CASSLAGGQGGNQPQHF.

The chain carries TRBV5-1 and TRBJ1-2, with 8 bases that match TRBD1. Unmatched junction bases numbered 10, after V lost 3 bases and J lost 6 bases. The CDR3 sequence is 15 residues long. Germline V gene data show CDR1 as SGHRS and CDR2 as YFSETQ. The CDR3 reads CASSSSDRVVHGYTF. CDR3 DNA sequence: TGCGCCAGCAGCTCCTCGGACAGGGTGGTGCATGGCTACACCTTC.

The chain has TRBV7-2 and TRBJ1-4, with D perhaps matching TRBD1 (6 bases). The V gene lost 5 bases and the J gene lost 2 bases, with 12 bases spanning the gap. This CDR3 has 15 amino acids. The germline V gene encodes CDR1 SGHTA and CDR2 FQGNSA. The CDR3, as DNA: TGTGCCAGCAGCCCCCAGGGGACCACTAATGAAAAACTGTTTTTT. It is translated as CASSPQGTTNEKLFF.

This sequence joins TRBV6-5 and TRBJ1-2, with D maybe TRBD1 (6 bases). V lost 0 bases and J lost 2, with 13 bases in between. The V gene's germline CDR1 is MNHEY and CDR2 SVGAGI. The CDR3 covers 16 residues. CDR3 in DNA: TGTGCCAGCAGTTACTCCGGGGGGCGTCGAAACTATGGCTACACCTTC. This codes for CASSYSGGRRNYGYTF.